The entry that follows covers one T cell receptor beta chain sequence. Using immunoSEQ multiplex PCR, the repertoire was profiled, and TCRdb retains in-frame clones only, with some absent. The table records over 15,000 clones, around 89% of them present only once. The V gene lost 5 bases and the J gene lost 6 bases, with 9 bases spanning the gap. The length of the CDR3 is 12 residues. CDR1 and CDR2 (germline): LNHDA, SQIVND (reference sequence). The sample belongs to a study of T cells in localized non-small cell lung cancer. The V call is TRBV19, the J call TRBJ2-3; D unresolved. The receptor's source is a male donor older than 55 with stage II squamous cell lung carcinoma. Here the sequenced sample was peripheral blood, taken before any cancer treatment. The CDR3 coding sequence is TGTGCCAGTAGTCTTGGGGTGGATACGCAGTATTTT. As protein: CASSLGVDTQYF.